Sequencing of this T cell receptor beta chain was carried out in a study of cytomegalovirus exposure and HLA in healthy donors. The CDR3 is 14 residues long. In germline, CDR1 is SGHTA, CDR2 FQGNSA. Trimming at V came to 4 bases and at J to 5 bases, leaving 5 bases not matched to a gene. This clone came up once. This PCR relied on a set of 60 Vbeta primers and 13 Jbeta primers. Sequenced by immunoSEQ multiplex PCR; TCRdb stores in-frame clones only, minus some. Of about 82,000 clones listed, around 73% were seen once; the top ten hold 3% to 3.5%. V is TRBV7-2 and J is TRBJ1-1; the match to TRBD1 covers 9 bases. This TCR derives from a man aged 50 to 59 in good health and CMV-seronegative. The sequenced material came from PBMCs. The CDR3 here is CASSSGTGRTEAFF. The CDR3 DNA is TGTGCCAGCAGCTCCGGGACAGGGAGAACTGAAGCTTTCTTT.